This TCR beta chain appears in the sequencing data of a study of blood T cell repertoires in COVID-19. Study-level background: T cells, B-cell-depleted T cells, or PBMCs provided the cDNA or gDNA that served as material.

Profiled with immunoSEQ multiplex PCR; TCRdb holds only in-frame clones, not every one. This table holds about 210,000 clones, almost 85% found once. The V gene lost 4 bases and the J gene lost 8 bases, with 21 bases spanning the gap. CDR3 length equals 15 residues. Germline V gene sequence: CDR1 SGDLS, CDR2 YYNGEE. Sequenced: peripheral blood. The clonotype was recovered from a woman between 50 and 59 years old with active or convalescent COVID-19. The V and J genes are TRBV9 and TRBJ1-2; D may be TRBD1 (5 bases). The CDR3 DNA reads TGTGCCAGCAGCCCTCCCTTGGGAACAGGTGTCGGCTACACCTTC. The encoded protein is CASSPPLGTGVGYTF. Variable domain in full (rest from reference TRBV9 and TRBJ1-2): DSGVTQTPKHLITATGQRVTLRCSPRSGDLSVYWYQQSLDQGLQFLIQYYNGEERAKGNILERFSAQQFPDLHSELNLSSLELGDSALYFCASSPPLGTGVGYTFGSGTRLTVV.